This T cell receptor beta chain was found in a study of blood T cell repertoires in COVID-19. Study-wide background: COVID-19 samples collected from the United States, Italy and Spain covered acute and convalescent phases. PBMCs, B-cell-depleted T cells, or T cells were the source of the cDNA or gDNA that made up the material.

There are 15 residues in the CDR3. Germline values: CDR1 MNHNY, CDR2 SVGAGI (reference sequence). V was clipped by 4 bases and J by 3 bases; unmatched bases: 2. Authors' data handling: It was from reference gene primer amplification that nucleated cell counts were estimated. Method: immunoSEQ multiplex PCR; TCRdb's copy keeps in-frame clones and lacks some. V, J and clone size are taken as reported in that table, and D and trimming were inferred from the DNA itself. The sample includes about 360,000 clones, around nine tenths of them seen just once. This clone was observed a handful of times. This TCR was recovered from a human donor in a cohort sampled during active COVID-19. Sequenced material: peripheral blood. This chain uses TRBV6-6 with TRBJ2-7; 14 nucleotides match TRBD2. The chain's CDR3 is CASSSGLAGGYEQYF. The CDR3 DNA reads TGTGCCAGCAGTTCTGGACTAGCGGGAGGCTACGAGCAGTACTTC.